This T cell receptor beta chain was sequenced for a study of tumor-infiltrating lymphocytes in primary liver carcinoma. With regard to this clonotype: Germline and junction disagree at one end, which may indicate a read error.

This CDR3 spans 13 amino acids. CDR1 and CDR2 (germline): SGHAT, FQDESV (reference sequence). A constant-region primer primed TCR beta cDNA synthesis from around 500 ng of total RNA. Libraries covering TCR beta were generated through three nested multiplex PCR rounds (using a slightly modified ARM-PCR). With TRBV1-TRBV30 forward primers and a C-beta reverse primer, the first two PCR rounds were run for around 10 cycles each. TCRdb fed the multiplex PCR reads into MiXCR, producing one record per CDR3 protein. The table includes around 330,000 distinct CDR3 sequences, 65% detected once. The source of the blood RNA was unsorted whole blood, and germline DNA was extracted as well.

The TCR was taken from a man aged 35 to 55 with primary liver carcinoma and hepatitis B virus infection. Sequencing was performed on peripheral blood. The chain links TRBV11-1 to TRBJ1-1; D gene ambiguous. For the CDR3, the DNA is TGCGCCAGCAGCTTAATTGACATCTATGAAGCTTTCTTT. It translates to CASSLIDIYEAFF.